A single T cell receptor beta chain is shown here with its context. Time point given: pre-sensitization, week 0. Treatment noted: therapeutic diphenylcyclopropenone sensitization with weekly scalp DPC. This CDR3 is built from 15 residues. V was pared by 6 bases and J by 3 bases, with 6 bases of the junction left unmatched. CDR1 and CDR2 from the germline V gene are MNHNY and SVGAGI (reference sequence). From the RACE reads, TCRdb called clonotypes with MiXCR, one entry per CDR3 protein. The sample records about 250,000 distinct CDR3 sequences, approximately 8% being singletons. This entry comes from a study of human T cells and chemical hapten exposure.

The chain has TRBV6-6 and TRBJ2-7; 12 nucleotides line up with TRBD1. The sample here was whole blood, taken in connection with sensitization to the hapten diphenylcyclopropenone (DPC). The source of this sequence is a young man with alopecia areata. Some clones in this sample may be carry-over from other donors' samples. In DNA, the CDR3 is TGTGCCAGCAGAGCCGGGACAGGGGGCTTCTACGAGCAGTACTTC. This translates into CASRAGTGGFYEQYF.